The source of this TCR beta chain is a study of shared clonotypes between healthy human individuals. The method was immunoSEQ multiplex PCR; TCRdb's version includes in-frame clones alone and lacks a portion of them. The table has over 1.5 million clones, 98% seen once. CDR3 length: 15 amino acids. With V trimmed by 3 bases and J by 2 bases, 5 bases remained unmatched. Germline V CDR1 and CDR2: KGHSH, LQKENI. Comments on this clone: The antigen is not known.

General study points: Compared with memory subsets, naive subsets generally had larger estimated richness. Clonotype sharing among donors likely depends on sequencing depth.

The TCR comes from a man aged 30-40 years in good health. The source material was naive CD4+ T cells sorted from blood. Documented subset: CD45RA+ positively selected. This rearrangement joins TRBV18 to TRBJ2-5, with 8 bases that match TRBD2. CDR3 in DNA: TGTGCCAGCTCACCGGGTAGCGGGAAACAAGAGACCCAGTACTTC. Translated, it gives CASSPGSGKQETQYF. The full variable domain, its missing parts supplied by reference TRBV18 and TRBJ2-5, is NAGVMQNPRHLVRRRGQEARLRCSPMKGHSHVYWYRQLPEEGLKFMVYLQKENIIDESGMPKERFSAEFPKEGPSILRIQQVVRGDSAAYFCASSPGSGKQETQYFGPGTRLLVL.